Detailed here is one T cell receptor (beta chain). The antigen remains undetermined. This entry comes from a study of long-term antiretroviral therapy in people with HIV. The V end lost 5 bases, the J end lost 4 bases, and 20 bases lay between the germline ends. Germline V lookup: CDR1 MGHRA, CDR2 YSYEKL. The CDR3 runs 16 residues. Broader study findings: Diversity measured after ART increased yet remained under transplant donor controls.

Investigators performed immunoSEQ version v3.0 at survey level. Sequenced by immunoSEQ multiplex PCR; TCRdb stores in-frame clones only, minus some. The data hold some 30,000 clones, with 75% to 95% observed a single time. The receptor's source is a middle-aged woman with HIV. The sequencing used unsorted PBMCs, collected about 5.2 years after starting antiretroviral therapy. The genes are TRBV4-1 and TRBJ1-2; D gene uncertain. In DNA, the CDR3 is TGCGCCAGCAGCTCAAGTTTGGGGTTCTCTGCCTATGGCTACACCTTC. It codes for CASSSSLGFSAYGYTF.